The clone carrying this T cell receptor beta chain was seen a few times. These data originate in a study of blood T cell repertoires in COVID-19. Per the authors' pipeline: Reference gene primer amplification gave nucleated cell count estimates. Sequencing was performed with immunoSEQ multiplex PCR; in TCRdb, only in-frame clones are kept and a portion is missing. The V and J calls and clone size come from that table; D and trimming were worked out from the DNA. The sample carries hundreds of thousands of clones, more than 85% recorded once. The CDR3 totals 12 residues. Trimming left V 6 bases short and J 8 bases short, with 10 bases between. The germline gives CDR1 SNHLY, CDR2 FYNNEI.

This chain uses TRBV2 with TRBJ1-4, with D uncertain. This TCR was recovered from a human donor in a cohort sampled during active COVID-19. The sequencing sample was made of peripheral blood. For the CDR3, the DNA is TGTGCCAGCAGCCCTCGGTGGGAAAAACTGTTTTTT. As protein: CASSPRWEKLFF.